The source of this TCR beta chain is a study of T cells in Graves' hyperthyroidism and ophthalmopathy. This clonotype was found many times. Its target is unknown. RNA transcripts gave rise to amplified TCR beta CDR3 regions. RT-PCR in the first round (using the HTBI primer set) targeted the TCR CDR3. TCRdb reprocessed the multiplex PCR reads via MiXCR and lists one record per CDR3 protein. The table includes around 340,000 distinct CDR3 sequences, roughly 15% detected once. Each diagnosis drew on symptoms, thyroxine, TRAb, thyroid ultrasound and orbital computed tomography findings. Findings and limits, study-wide: It was a median approximately 6.9 months before onset that the model predicted ophthalmopathy. Most clonotypes expanded in thyroid above 0.001 were likewise present in blood.

The receptor was isolated from a man aged 25-45 years with Graves' hyperthyroidism. Sequencing was performed on blood.

The CDR3 is CASSLVGKQGAADEQYF. CDR3 bases: TGTGCCAGCAGCTTAGTTGGGAAACAGGGGGCTGCGGATGAGCAGTACTTC. The V call is TRBV11-2, the J call TRBJ2-7; 9 bases are a match to TRBD1. CDR1 is SGHAT, CDR2 FQNNGV, per germline. The length of the CDR3 is 17 residues. J lost 7 bases, V lost 1 base, and 14 bases had no gene match.